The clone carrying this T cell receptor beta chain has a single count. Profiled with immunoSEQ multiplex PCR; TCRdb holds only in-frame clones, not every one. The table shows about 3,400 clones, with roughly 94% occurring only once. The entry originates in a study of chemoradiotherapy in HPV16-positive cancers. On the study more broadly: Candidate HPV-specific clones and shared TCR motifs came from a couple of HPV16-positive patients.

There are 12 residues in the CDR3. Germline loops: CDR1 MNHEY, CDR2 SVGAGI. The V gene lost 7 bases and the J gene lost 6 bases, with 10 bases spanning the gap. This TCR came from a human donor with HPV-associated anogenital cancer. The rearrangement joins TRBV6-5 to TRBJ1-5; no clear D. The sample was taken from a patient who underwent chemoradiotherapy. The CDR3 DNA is TGTGCCAGCAACAAAAGGTTTCAGCCCCAGCATTTT. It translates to CASNKRFQPQHF.